This paragraph covers one T cell receptor (beta chain) sequence. The antigen remains undetermined. The record originates from a study of shared clonotypes between healthy human individuals. The study's findings and limits: Naive subsets generally had larger estimated richness than memory subsets.

CDR3 length: 17 amino acids. The V gene end was trimmed by 0 bases and the J gene end by 7 bases; junction bases not matched to a gene: 9. Germline V gene sequence: CDR1 MNHEY, CDR2 SMNVEV (reference sequence). Assay: immunoSEQ multiplex PCR; the TCRdb copy retains only in-frame clones and omits some. The repertoire holds around 510,000 clones, with more than 95% as singletons. Sequences were obtained from naive CD4+ T cells sorted from blood. Described subset: CD45RA+ positively selected. The sequence came from a woman in her 30s in good health. The V gene is TRBV27, the J gene TRBJ2-5, with 12 bases fitting TRBD2. In DNA, the CDR3 is TGTGCCAGCAGTTTATCCCCCCTAGCGGGGGGGAGTGGGACCCAGTACTTC. This encodes CASSLSPLAGGSGTQYF.